This T cell receptor beta chain was recorded in a study of cytomegalovirus exposure and HLA in healthy donors. Healthy individuals who donated bone marrow served as the donors. Primers: 60 Vbeta forward and 13 Jbeta reverse. Sequencing was performed with immunoSEQ multiplex PCR; in TCRdb, only in-frame clones are kept and a portion is missing. In the table there are 150,000 to 200,000 clones, 65% to 90% of which are singletons. This clone was detected a few times. CDR3 length equals 16 residues. CDR1 SGHNT and CDR2 YYREEE come from the germline V gene (reference sequence). Trimming stripped 3 bases from V and 0 bases from J, with 14 bases between.

This sequence originates from a human donor in good health. The sequencing sample was made of PBMCs. The V gene is TRBV5-4, the J gene TRBJ2-3, with D maybe TRBD2 (5 bases). The CDR3 region has the DNA TGTGCCAGCAGCTCCGGGGTAGCGTCGAGCACAGATACGCAGTATTTT. Protein sequence: CASSSGVASSTDTQYF.